Listed below are T cell receptor beta chains from one sample, sequenced in a study of T cells after yellow fever vaccination. One entry per CDR3 protein, called by TCRdb with MiXCR from the 5' RACE reads. The sample contains some 120,000 distinct CDR3 sequences, nearly 7.5% of which appear only once. The sample was CD4+ T cells sorted from PBMCs, taken approximately 11 days after the first yellow fever vaccination. The receptors shown here come from a man aged 18 to 30 who received the YFV17D yellow fever vaccine. Each CDR3 is given with its conserved first and last residue. The D gene is left open where the match is weak. Expanded clones are given a class, and other clones once, few, many or no size at all.

many	NA	TRBV15	TRBJ1-1	TGTGCCACCAGCAGAAACAGGGTGAGCGCTGAAGCTTTCTTT	CATSRNRVSAEAFF
many	TRBD2	TRBV4-1	TRBJ2-5	TGCGCCAGCAGCCAAGTTTATCTAGCGGGGGGGCCTTCCCAAGAGACCCAGTACTTC	CASSQVYLAGGPSQETQYF
many	TRBD2	TRBV7-3	TRBJ2-2	TGTGCCAGCAGCCTAGGGACTAGCACCGGGGAGCTGTTTTTT	CASSLGTSTGELFF
many	TRBD2	TRBV10-3	TRBJ2-3	TGTGCCATCAGGACTAGCGGGGGACAAGATACGCAGTATTTT	CAIRTSGGQDTQYF
many	NA	TRBV7-2	TRBJ2-2	TGTGCCAGCAGCCCACAGAACACCGGGGAGCTGTTTTTT	CASSPQNTGELFF
many	NA	TRBV5-1	TRBJ2-5	TGCGCCAGCAGCTGGGAGGAGACCCAGTACTTC	CASSWEETQYF
few	NA	TRBV19	TRBJ1-2	TGTGCCAGTAGTATTTCGGGGCCGCTTGGCTATGGCTACACCTTC	CASSISGPLGYGYTF
many	TRBD1	TRBV20-1	TRBJ1-4	TGCAGTGCTAATCAAAGACAGGGGACGGGCGAAAAACTGTTTTTT	CSANQRQGTGEKLFF
few	NA	TRBV29-1	TRBJ2-7	TGCAGCGTTCTTGAGGGGGCCTACGAGCAGTACTTC	CSVLEGAYEQYF
few	NA	TRBV7-9	TRBJ2-1	TGTGCCAGCAGCTCCCGGACACTCTACAATGAGCAGTTCTTC	CASSSRTLYNEQFF
many	NA	TRBV25-1	TRBJ2-7	TGTGCCAGCAGTGAGCGGGACGTTTCCTACGAGCAGTACTTC	CASSERDVSYEQYF
many	NA	TRBV29-1	TRBJ2-1	TGCAGCGTTGATCGGCGGGGAAGCTCCTACAATGAGCAGTTCTTC	CSVDRRGSSYNEQFF
few	TRBD2	TRBV4-1	TRBJ2-3	TGCGCCAGCAGCCAAGTAGGGACTAGCGGGGGGACCCCACTCTACACAGATACGCAGTATTTT	CASSQVGTSGGTPLYTDTQYF
many	TRBD1	TRBV9	TRBJ1-1	TGTGCCAGCAGCGTAGGACAGGGGCTTCCCTTTGAAGCTTTCTTT	CASSVGQGLPFEAFF
many	TRBD2	TRBV9	TRBJ2-7	TGTGCCAGCAGCGTAGCGGGGGGTTTCGCCGAGCAGTACTTC	CASSVAGGFAEQYF
many	NA	TRBV5-6	TRBJ2-1	TGTGCCAGCAGCAGGGGGGGGATCTACAATGAGCAGTTCTTC	CASSRGGIYNEQFF
NA	NA	TRBV5-1	TRBJ2-1	TGCGCCAGCAGCCCCTCTGGGGTTTCTGGTGAGCAGTTCTTC	CASSPSGVSGEQFF
many	TRBD2	TRBV5-1	TRBJ2-7	TGCGCCAGCAGCGCCCAGCGGGGGGGCTCCTACGAGCAGTACTTC	CASSAQRGGSYEQYF
many	NA	TRBV10-2	TRBJ2-6	TGCGCCAGCAGCGACACCTCTGGGGCCAACGTCCTGACTTTC	CASSDTSGANVLTF
NA	NA	TRBV24-1	TRBJ1-1	TGTGCCACCAGTGATTCGGATCGGGCCAGGGGTAGGGACACTGAAGCTTTCTTT	CATSDSDRARGRDTEAFF
NA	NA	TRBV7-3	TRBJ1-1	TGTGCCAGCTCCCCAGTAGGGGGAAGGTATCAAAACACTGAAGCTTTCTTT	CASSPVGGRYQNTEAFF
NA	TRBD1	TRBV6-1	TRBJ1-6	TGTGCCAGCGAGACAGGGGGCACGAATTCACCCCTCCACTTT	CASETGGTNSPLHF
many	NA	TRBV20-1	TRBJ2-3	TGCAGTGCGGGTGACAGCACAGATACGCAGTATTTT	CSAGDSTDTQYF
many	NA	TRBV27	TRBJ1-1	TGTGCCAGCACCACTCGACTGGGGGGGAACACTGAAGCTTTCTTT	CASTTRLGGNTEAFF
many	NA	TRBV12-3/TRBV12-4	TRBJ2-1	TGTGCCAGCAGTACGGCAAGGAGGGGGTACAATGAGCAGTTCTTC	CASSTARRGYNEQFF
many	TRBD1	TRBV5-1	TRBJ1-1	TGCGCCACCGGACAGGGGGACGGGAACACTGAAGCTTTCTTT	CATGQGDGNTEAFF